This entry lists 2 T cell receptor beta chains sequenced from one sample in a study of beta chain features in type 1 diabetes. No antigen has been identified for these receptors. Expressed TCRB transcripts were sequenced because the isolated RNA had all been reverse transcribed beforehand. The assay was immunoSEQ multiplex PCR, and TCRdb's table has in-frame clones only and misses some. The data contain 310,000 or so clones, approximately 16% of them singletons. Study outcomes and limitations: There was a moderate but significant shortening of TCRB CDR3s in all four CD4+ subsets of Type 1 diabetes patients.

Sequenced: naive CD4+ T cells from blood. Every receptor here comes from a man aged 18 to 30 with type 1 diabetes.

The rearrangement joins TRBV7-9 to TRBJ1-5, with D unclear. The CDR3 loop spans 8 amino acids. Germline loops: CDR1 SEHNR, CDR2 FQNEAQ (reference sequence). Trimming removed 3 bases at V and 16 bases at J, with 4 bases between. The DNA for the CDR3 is TGTGCCAGCAGCTTCTTACATTTT. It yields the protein CASSFLHF. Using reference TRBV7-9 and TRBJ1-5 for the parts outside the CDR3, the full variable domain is DTGVSQNPRHKITKRGQNVTFRCDPISEHNRLYWYRQTLGQGPEFLTYFQNEAQLEKSRLLSDRFSAERPKGSFSTLEIQRTEQGDSAMYLCASSFLHFGDGTRLSIL.

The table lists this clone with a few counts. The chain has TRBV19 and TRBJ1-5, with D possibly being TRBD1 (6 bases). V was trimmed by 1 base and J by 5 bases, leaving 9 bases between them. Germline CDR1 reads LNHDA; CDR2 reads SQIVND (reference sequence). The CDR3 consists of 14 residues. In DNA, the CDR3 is TGTGCCAGTAGTATAGGAGAGGGGGATCAGCCCCAGCATTTT. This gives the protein CASSIGEGDQPQHF.